These 18 T cell receptor beta chains share one sample of origin, sequenced in a study of CD8 T cells in Susac syndrome. cDNA came from around 0.5 to 1 ug RNA primed by random hexamers. TCRdb reprocessed the immunoSEQ multiplex PCR reads via MiXCR and lists one record per CDR3 protein. The table lists about 60,000 distinct CDR3 sequences, over 85% of them singletons. The sample taken for sequencing was CD8+ T cells from PBMCs. These receptor sequences come from a human donor in good health.

This clonotype has more than one count but fewer than ten. The gene calls are TRBV28 and TRBJ2-3; no clear D. Germline CDR1 MDHEN, CDR2 SYDVKM. Between the trimmed V and J ends, which lost 1 base and 4 bases, there was a span of 3 bases. The CDR3 consists of 12 residues. For the CDR3, the DNA is TGTGCCAGCAGTTTATCCCCAGATACGCAGTATTTT. Its translation: CASSLSPDTQYF.

V is TRBV6-5 and J is TRBJ1-2; D call uncertain. V was cut by 8 bases and J by 5 bases, with 9 bases left in between. The CDR3 contains 11 residues. Germline loops: CDR1 MNHEY, CDR2 SVGAGI. In DNA, the CDR3 is TGTGCCAGCGGCTTCGAGTATGGCTACACCTTC. Translated, it gives CASGFEYGYTF.

DNA of the CDR3: TGTGCCAGCAGCTTATGGACAGGGGGCGATCAGCCCCAGCATTTT. Translating gives CASSLWTGGDQPQHF. This chain connects TRBV7-9 to TRBJ1-5; TRBD1 agrees at 11 bases. V was clipped by 2 bases and J by 5 bases; unmatched bases: 2. The germline gives CDR1 SEHNR, CDR2 FQNEAQ (reference sequence). This CDR3 is built from 15 residues.

The rearrangement joins TRBV29-1 to TRBJ1-1; D not certain. CDR3 length equals 11 residues. CDR1 and CDR2 (germline): SQVTM, ANQGSEA. V dropped 6 bases and J dropped 3 bases, with 8 bases sitting between them. The CDR3 loop reads CSVEEYTEAFF. The CDR3, as DNA: TGCAGCGTCGAGGAGTACACTGAAGCTTTCTTT.

The V gene is TRBV20-1, the J gene TRBJ1-1, with D perhaps matching TRBD1 (5 bases). V gave up 5 bases and J gave up 0 bases, with 10 bases separating them. CDR1 and CDR2 from the germline V gene are DFQATT and SNEGSKA (reference sequence). CDR3 length: 13 residues. DNA for the CDR3: TGCAGTGCTGATGACAGTATGAACACTGAAGCTTTCTTT. Its translation is CSADDSMNTEAFF.

This clonotype was counted a few times. One junction end does not reproduce the germline sequence, and a read error may be involved. This sequence joins TRBV12-3 or TRBV12-4 and TRBJ2-4; the D gene is possibly TRBD2 (6 bases). This CDR3 spans 14 amino acids. CDR3 loop: CANSLGGSEGIQYF. CDR3 nucleotides: TGTGCCAACAGTTTAGGAGGGTCCGAGGGCATTCAGTACTTC.

The rearrangement uses TRBV15 and TRBJ1-1; D is unclear. Germline V gives CDR1 LNHNV, CDR2 YYDKDF (reference sequence). V was pared by 1 base and J by 3 bases, with 6 bases between. This CDR3 is built from 13 residues. The CDR3: CATSRVLDTEAFF. The CDR3 DNA reads as TGTGCCACCAGCAGAGTGCTGGACACTGAAGCTTTCTTT.

This chain joins TRBV7-9 and TRBJ2-1; the D is unclear. Germline V gene sequence: CDR1 SEHNR, CDR2 FQNEAQ (reference sequence). V was trimmed by 5 bases and J by 6 bases, leaving 14 bases between them. The CDR3 has 14 residues. The CDR3, as DNA: TGTGCCAGCAGCCCTCGTGGCCGAAGCAATGAGCAGTTCTTC. It translates to CASSPRGRSNEQFF.

The J gene is TRBJ2-7, the V gene TRBV5-6, with D uncertain. Germline V CDR1 and CDR2: SGHDT, YYEEEE. V was clipped by 2 bases and J by 4 bases, with 13 bases between them. CDR3 length: 14 amino acids. CDR3 coding DNA: TGTGCCAGCAGCTTACCACACTCTATTTACGAGCAGTACTTC. Translating gives CASSLPHSIYEQYF.

The V gene is TRBV3-1, the J gene TRBJ2-7; TRBD2 might be the D (5 bases). V was shortened by 4 bases and J by 6 bases, with 16 bases between the two germline ends. This CDR3 contains 14 residues. Germline values: CDR1 LGHDT, CDR2 YNNKEL (reference sequence). In DNA, the CDR3 is TGTGCCAGCAGCCCCGAGGGCTCCGACATCGAGCAGTACTTC. Amino acid sequence: CASSPEGSDIEQYF.

The chain links TRBV5-1 to TRBJ2-2; D gene ambiguous. The CDR3 extends over 13 amino acids. The V end was cut by 0 bases, the J end by 5 bases, with 5 bases between. The germline CDR1 and CDR2 sequences are SGHRS and YFSETQ. CDR3 amino acids: CASSLADTGELFF. The CDR3, as DNA: TGCGCCAGCAGCTTGGCCGATACCGGGGAGCTGTTTTTT. Supplemented by reference TRBV5-1 and TRBJ2-2, the full variable domain reads KAGVTQTPRYLIKTRGQQVTLSCSPISGHRSVSWYQQTPGQGLQFLFEYFSETQRNKGNFPGRFSGRQFSNSRSEMNVSTLELGDSALYLCASSLADTGELFFGEGSRLTVL.

The V call is TRBV6-5, the J call TRBJ2-2; D remains unclear. Germline CDR1 and CDR2: MNHEY and SVGAGI. This CDR3 comprises 13 residues. Trimming left V 0 bases short and J 6 bases short, with 5 bases between. Written as DNA, the CDR3 is TGTGCCAGCAGTTACTCCGGGTCCGGGGAGCTGTTTTTT. It translates to CASSYSGSGELFF.

J is TRBJ2-3 and V is TRBV14; no firm D call. V lost 5 bases, J lost 2 bases, and 11 bases lay in between. Germline V gene sequence: CDR1 SGHDN, CDR2 FVKESK. The CDR3 runs to 14 residues. The CDR3 DNA sequence: TGTGCCAGCAGCTTTTGGACGGCCACAGATACGCAGTATTTT. This gives the protein CASSFWTATDTQYF. Complete variable domain (other parts from reference TRBV14 and TRBJ2-3): EAGVTQFPSHSVIEKGQTVTLRCDPISGHDNLYWYRRVMGKEIKFLLHFVKESKQDESGMPNNRFLAERTGGTYSTLKVQPAELEDSGVYFCASSFWTATDTQYFGPGTRLTVL.

The chain combines TRBV6-5 with TRBJ1-1; the D is unclear. The germline V gene encodes CDR1 MNHEY and CDR2 SVGAGI. Trimming took 4 bases from V and 7 from J, leaving 13 bases between them. CDR3 length: 13 amino acids. CDR3 in DNA: TGTGCCAGCAGTTCTAGGACGGATTATGAAGCTTTCTTT. Amino acids: CASSSRTDYEAFF.

The CDR3 protein is CASSPGLAGELPQETQYF. CDR3 bases: TGCGCCAGCAGCCCCGGACTAGCGGGGGAGCTCCCCCAAGAGACCCAGTACTTC. The chain has TRBV4-1 and TRBJ2-5; 13 positions match TRBD2. This CDR3 spans 18 amino acids. V shed 4 bases, J shed 1 base, and the junction held 9 bases outside the gene matches. Germline V gene sequence: CDR1 MGHRA, CDR2 YSYEKL.

The chain couples TRBV7-6 to TRBJ2-2; 7 nucleotides line up with TRBD1. The germline CDR1 and CDR2 sequences are SGHVS and FNYEAQ. The CDR3 sequence is 16 residues long. Germline trimming cut 2 bases from V and 0 bases from J; bases unmatched to any gene: 3. CDR3: CASSLSGTANTGELFF. CDR3 bases: TGTGCCAGCAGCTTATCCGGGACAGCGAACACCGGGGAGCTGTTTTTT.

This sequence joins TRBV21-1 and TRBJ2-5; TRBD2 is the table's D call, not checked against the DNA. TRBV21-1 is noted as a pseudogene. The CDR3 has 18 residues. Here the CDR3 reads CASSIASVERGARETQYF. DNA of the CDR3: TGTGCCAGCAGCATTGCAAGTGTGGAGCGGGGGGCCCGGGAGACCCAGTACTTC.

The CDR3 spells CASSLDRSGSYNEQFF. In DNA, the CDR3 is TGTGCCAGCAGCTTAGATAGGTCAGGCTCCTACAATGAGCAGTTCTTC. The chain couples TRBV7-6 to TRBJ2-1; D remains unclear. Germline values: CDR1 SGHVS, CDR2 FNYEAQ. V lost 1 base, J lost 0 bases, and 10 bases lay in between. The CDR3 is made up of 16 amino acids.